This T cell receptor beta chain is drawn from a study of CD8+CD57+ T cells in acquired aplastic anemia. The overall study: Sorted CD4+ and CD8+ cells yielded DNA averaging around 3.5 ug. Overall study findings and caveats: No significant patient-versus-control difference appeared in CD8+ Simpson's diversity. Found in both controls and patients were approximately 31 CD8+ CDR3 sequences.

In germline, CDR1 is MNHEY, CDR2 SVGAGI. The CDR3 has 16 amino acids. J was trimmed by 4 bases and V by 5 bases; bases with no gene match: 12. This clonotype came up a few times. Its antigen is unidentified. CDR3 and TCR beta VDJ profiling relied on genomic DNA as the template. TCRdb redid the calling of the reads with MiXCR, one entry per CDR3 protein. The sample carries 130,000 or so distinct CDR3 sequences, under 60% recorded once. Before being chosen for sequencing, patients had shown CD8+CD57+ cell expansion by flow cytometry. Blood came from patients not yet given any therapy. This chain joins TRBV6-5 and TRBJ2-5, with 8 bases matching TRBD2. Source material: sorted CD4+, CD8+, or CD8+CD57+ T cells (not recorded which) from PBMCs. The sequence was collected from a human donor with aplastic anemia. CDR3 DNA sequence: TGTGCCAGCAGTCTAGCGGGCAGGCAAGGCTCAGAGACCCAGTACTTC. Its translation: CASSLAGRQGSETQYF.